These 15 T cell receptor beta chains were sequenced from one sample in a study of blood T cell repertoires in COVID-19. The data were produced by immunoSEQ multiplex PCR, yet TCRdb's version contains in-frame clones alone and is incomplete. The sample yields some 150,000 clones, roughly 90% seen once. The sequenced sample consisted of peripheral blood. Receptors originate from a woman aged 60-75 years who had recovered from COVID-19.

The chain combines TRBV7-9 with TRBJ1-2; 9 positions agree with TRBD1. With 3 bases clipped from V and 5 bases from J, the junction kept 1 base outside the gene matches. The CDR3 spans 13 residues. Germline lookup yields CDR1 SEHNR and CDR2 FQNEAQ (reference sequence). As DNA, the CDR3 is TGTGCCAGCAGCTTGGGGACAGGGTATGGCTACACCTTC. It translates to CASSLGTGYGYTF.

V is TRBV2 and J is TRBJ2-1; D possibly corresponds to TRBD2 (6 bases). This CDR3 is built from 15 residues. Trimming removed 7 bases from V and 4 bases from J, with 17 bases in between. CDR1 is SNHLY and CDR2 is FYNNEI in the germline V gene. CDR3 amino acids: CASKSGQGGYNEQFF. The CDR3 bases are TGTGCCAGCAAGAGTGGACAAGGAGGGTACAATGAGCAGTTCTTC.

This CDR3 reads CASSPNRATNEKLFF. The CDR3, as DNA: TGCGCCAGCAGCCCGAACAGAGCAACTAATGAAAAACTGTTTTTT. The chain links TRBV5-1 to TRBJ1-4; D unresolved. CDR1 is SGHRS and CDR2 is YFSETQ in the germline V gene. The CDR3 has 15 residues. V shed 4 bases and J shed 0 bases, with 10 bases lying between them.

Only a few counts were recorded for this clone. The rearrangement joins TRBV28 to TRBJ1-2, with 7 bases lining up with TRBD1. Germline CDR1 is MDHEN and CDR2 is SYDVKM. The ends lost 8 bases at V and 7 bases at J; junction bases unmatched: 13. The CDR3 is 14 residues long. The CDR3 spells CASVPGQVQSGYTF. The CDR3 nucleotides read TGTGCCAGCGTTCCCGGACAGGTCCAATCTGGCTACACCTTC.

J is TRBJ1-2 and V is TRBV24-1; D gene uncertain. V gave up 3 bases and J gave up 5 bases, with 12 bases separating them. In germline, CDR1 is KGHDR, CDR2 SFDVKD. This CDR3 has 14 residues. The CDR3 sequence is CATSDLTVEYGYTF. The CDR3 DNA is TGTGCCACCAGTGATCTAACGGTGGAGTATGGCTACACCTTC.

The chain combines TRBV6-5 with TRBJ1-2; 9 bases line up with TRBD1. J lost 4 bases, V lost 6 bases, and 6 bases had no gene match. In germline, CDR1 is MNHEY, CDR2 SVGAGI. CDR3 length: 14 residues. CDR3 in DNA: TGTGCCAGCAGAACAGGACAGGGGAGCTATGGCTACACCTTC. Protein product: CASRTGQGSYGYTF.

The CDR3 DNA reads TGCGCCAGCAGCCGAACCGACAGGGGGCGGACTGGGGCCAACGTCCTGACTTTC. Its protein product is CASSRTDRGRTGANVLTF. The V call is TRBV5-1, the J call TRBJ2-6; TRBD1 matches at 10 bases. Germline CDR1 is SGHRS and CDR2 is YFSETQ. The CDR3 loop spans 18 amino acids. V lost 4 bases to trimming and J lost 2 bases; unmatched junction nucleotides: 9. The full variable domain, in which reference TRBV5-1 and TRBJ2-6 provide the parts outside the CDR3, is KAGVTQTPRYLIKTRGQQVTLSCSPISGHRSVSWYQQTPGQGLQFLFEYFSETQRNKGNFPGRFSGRQFSNSRSEMNVSTLELGDSALYLCASSRTDRGRTGANVLTFGAGSRLTVL.

This rearrangement joins TRBV12-3 or TRBV12-4 to TRBJ2-7, with 7 positions matching TRBD1. With 5 bases clipped from V and 10 bases from J, the junction kept 8 bases outside the gene matches. The CDR3 loop spans 12 amino acids. CDR3 bases: TGTGCCAGCAGTCTCCAGGGGGTTCACCAGTACTTC. This gives the protein CASSLQGVHQYF.

V gene TRBV9 combines with J gene TRBJ2-1; 12 bases line up with TRBD2. The CDR3 is 16 amino acids. Germline CDR1 reads SGDLS; CDR2 reads YYNGEE. The J segment lost 10 bases and the V segment lost 3 bases, leaving 11 bases of the junction unmatched. The CDR3 region is CASSARPSGGAEEQFF. Here the CDR3 DNA reads TGTGCCAGCAGCGCTAGGCCTAGCGGGGGGGCCGAGGAGCAGTTCTTC.

The chain couples TRBV12-3 or TRBV12-4 to TRBJ2-2; D may be TRBD1 (5 bases). CDR3 size: 13 residues. With 5 bases removed from V and 6 bases from J, the gap between germline ends came to 10 bases. The CDR3 bases are TGTGCCAGCAGTGCCCACAGGTCCGGGGAGCTGTTTTTT. It specifies CASSAHRSGELFF.

V is TRBV2 and J is TRBJ1-4, with 8 bases fitting TRBD1. J was trimmed by 6 bases and V by 6 bases; bases with no gene match: 9. In germline, CDR1 is SNHLY, CDR2 FYNNEI. The CDR3 extends over 15 amino acids. The chain's CDR3 is CASRADRAGDEKLFF. The CDR3 region has the DNA TGTGCCAGCAGGGCGGACAGGGCGGGGGATGAAAAACTGTTTTTT.

The J gene is TRBJ2-3, the V gene TRBV27; 7 bases align to TRBD1. With V trimmed by 6 bases and J by 2 bases, 23 bases remained unmatched. Germline CDR1 reads MNHEY; CDR2 reads SMNVEV (reference sequence). The CDR3 runs to 20 residues. CDR3 sequence (DNA): TGTGCCAGCAGCTCAAGAGGTTGGGACAGCAGGATGTCCGACACAGATACGCAGTATTTT. Translated, it gives CASSSRGWDSRMSDTDTQYF.

The chain is built from TRBV7-8 and TRBJ1-5; the D gene is possibly TRBD1 (6 bases). Germline V gene data show CDR1 as SGHVS and CDR2 as FQNEAQ. Trimming left V 4 bases short and J 2 bases short, with 15 bases between. This CDR3 is built from 16 residues. CDR3 protein: CASSSTRQARNQPQHF. CDR3 in DNA: TGTGCCAGCAGCTCCACTCGACAGGCCCGCAATCAGCCCCAGCATTTT.

This chain links TRBV5-1 with TRBJ2-7; D is possibly TRBD1 (6 bases). CDR1 and CDR2 (germline): SGHRS, YFSETQ. This CDR3 has 14 amino acids. Deletions cut 4 bases from V and 5 bases from J, with 16 bases between. CDR3 loop: CASSKRGTPDEQYF. The CDR3 bases are TGCGCCAGCAGCAAGCGAGGGACACCCGACGAGCAGTACTTC.

V is TRBV5-6 and J is TRBJ2-2; TRBD1 matches 7 bases. Trimming cost V 2 bases and J 1 base; bases outside gene matches: 14. This CDR3 comprises 19 residues. CDR1 and CDR2 (germline): SGHDT, YYEEEE. CDR3 loop: CASSFNPTHRGRNTGELFF. In nucleotides, the CDR3 is TGTGCCAGCAGCTTTAACCCAACGCACAGGGGACGGAACACCGGGGAGCTGTTTTTT. Full variable domain (remainder filled in from reference TRBV5-6 and TRBJ2-2): DAGVTQSPTHLIKTRGQQVTLRCSPKSGHDTVSWYQQALGQGPQFIFQYYEEEERQRGNFPDRFSGHQFPNYSSELNVNALLLGDSALYLCASSFNPTHRGRNTGELFFGEGSRLTVL.